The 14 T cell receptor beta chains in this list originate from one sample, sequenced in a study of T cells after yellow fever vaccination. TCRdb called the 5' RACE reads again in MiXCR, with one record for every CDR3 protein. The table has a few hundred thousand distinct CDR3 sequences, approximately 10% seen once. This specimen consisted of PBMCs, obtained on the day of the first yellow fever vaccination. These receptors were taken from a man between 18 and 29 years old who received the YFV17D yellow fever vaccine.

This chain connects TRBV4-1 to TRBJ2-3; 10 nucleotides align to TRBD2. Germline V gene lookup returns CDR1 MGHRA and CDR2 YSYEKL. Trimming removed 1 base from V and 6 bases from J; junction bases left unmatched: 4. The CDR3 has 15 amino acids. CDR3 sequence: CASSQGEAGGDTQYF. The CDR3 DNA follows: TGCGCCAGCAGCCAAGGTGAAGCGGGAGGGGATACGCAGTATTTT.

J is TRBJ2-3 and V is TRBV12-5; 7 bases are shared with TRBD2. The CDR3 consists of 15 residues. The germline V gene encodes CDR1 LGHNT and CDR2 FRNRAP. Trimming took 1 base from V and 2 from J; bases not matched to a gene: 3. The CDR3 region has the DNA TGTGCTAGTGGTTTGGGGACTAGTCCCACAGATACGCAGTATTTT. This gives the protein CASGLGTSPTDTQYF.

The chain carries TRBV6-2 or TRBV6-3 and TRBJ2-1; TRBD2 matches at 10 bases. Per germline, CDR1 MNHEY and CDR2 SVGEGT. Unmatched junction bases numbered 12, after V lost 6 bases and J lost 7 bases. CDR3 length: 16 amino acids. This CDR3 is CASRVGEAGGMNEQFF. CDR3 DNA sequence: TGTGCCAGCAGGGTTGGGGAAGCGGGGGGGATGAATGAGCAGTTCTTC.

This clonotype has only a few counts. The CDR3 coding sequence is TGCGCCAGCAACCGTAGGGTAGCGGTAGGCCCTTCACGCGATGAGCAGTTCTTC. It encodes CASNRRVAVGPSRDEQFF. The chain recombines TRBV4-1 with TRBJ2-1, with a possible D match to TRBD2 (6 bases). The CDR3 length is 18 residues. Trimming stripped 7 bases from V and 8 bases from J, with 30 bases between. The germline CDR1 and CDR2 sequences are MGHRA and YSYEKL.

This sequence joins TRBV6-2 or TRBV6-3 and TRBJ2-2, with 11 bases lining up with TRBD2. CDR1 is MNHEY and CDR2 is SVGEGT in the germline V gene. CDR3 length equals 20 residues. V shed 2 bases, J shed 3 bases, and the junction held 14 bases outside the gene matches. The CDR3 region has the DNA TGTGCCAGCAGTTACGCGATCCTAGCGGGGGGTCTTAGTGACACCGGGGAGCTGTTTTTT. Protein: CASSYAILAGGLSDTGELFF.

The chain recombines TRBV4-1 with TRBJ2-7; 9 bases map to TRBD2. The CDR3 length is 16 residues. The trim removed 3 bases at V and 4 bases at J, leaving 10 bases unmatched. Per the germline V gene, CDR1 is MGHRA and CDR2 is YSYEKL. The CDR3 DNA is TGCGCCAGCAGCCAGGAAGGGACTAGCCGACCATACGAGCAGTACTTC. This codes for CASSQEGTSRPYEQYF.

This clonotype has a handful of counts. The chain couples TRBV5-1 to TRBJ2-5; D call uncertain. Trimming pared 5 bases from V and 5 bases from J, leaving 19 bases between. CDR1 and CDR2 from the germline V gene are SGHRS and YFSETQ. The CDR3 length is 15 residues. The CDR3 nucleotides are TGCGCCAGCAGTCCCCTTTCGGTTTTCGGGGAGACCCAGTACTTC. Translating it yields CASSPLSVFGETQYF.

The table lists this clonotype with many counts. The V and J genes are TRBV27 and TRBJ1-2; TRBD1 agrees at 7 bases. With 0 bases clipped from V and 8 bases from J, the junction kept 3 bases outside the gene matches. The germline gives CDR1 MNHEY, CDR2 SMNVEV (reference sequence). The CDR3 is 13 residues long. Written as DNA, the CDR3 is TGTGCCAGCAGTTTATCGAAAGGGGGCGGCTACACCTTC. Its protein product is CASSLSKGGGYTF.

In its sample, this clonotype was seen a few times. CDR3 coding DNA: TGTGCCAGCAGCCCCGGGCTAGCGGGGCTCACAGATACGCAGTATTTT. Its protein is CASSPGLAGLTDTQYF. This chain connects TRBV7-3 to TRBJ2-3; 9 bases are a match to TRBD2. This CDR3 contains 16 residues. Germline loops: CDR1 SGHTA, CDR2 FQGTGA. After removal of 5 bases from V and 2 bases from J, the junction contained 8 bases not matched to a gene. Supplemented by reference TRBV7-3 and TRBJ2-3, the full variable domain reads GAGVSQTPSNKVTEKGKYVELRCDPISGHTALYWYRQSLGQGPEFLIYFQGTGAADDSGLPNDRFFAVRPEGSVSTLKIQRTERGDSAVYLCASSPGLAGLTDTQYFGPGTRLTVL.

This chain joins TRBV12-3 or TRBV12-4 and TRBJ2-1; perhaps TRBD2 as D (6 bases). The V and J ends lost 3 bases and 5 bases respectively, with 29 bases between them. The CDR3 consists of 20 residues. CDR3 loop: CASSFPPLTVRYGGNNEQFF. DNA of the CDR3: TGTGCCAGCAGTTTTCCCCCACTGACCGTGCGGTACGGGGGAAACAATGAGCAGTTCTTC.

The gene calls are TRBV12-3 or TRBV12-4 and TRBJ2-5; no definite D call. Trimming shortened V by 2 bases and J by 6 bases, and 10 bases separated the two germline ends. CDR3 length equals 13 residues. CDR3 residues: CASSLSSSKTQYF. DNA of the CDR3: TGTGCCAGCAGTTTATCTAGTTCGAAGACCCAGTACTTC.

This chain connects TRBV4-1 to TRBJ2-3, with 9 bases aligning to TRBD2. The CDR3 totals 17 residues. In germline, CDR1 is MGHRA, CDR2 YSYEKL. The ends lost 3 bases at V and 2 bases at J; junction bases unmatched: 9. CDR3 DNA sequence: TGCGCCAGCAGCCAGCCTATAGCGGGGGTTGACACAGATACGCAGTATTTT. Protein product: CASSQPIAGVDTDTQYF.

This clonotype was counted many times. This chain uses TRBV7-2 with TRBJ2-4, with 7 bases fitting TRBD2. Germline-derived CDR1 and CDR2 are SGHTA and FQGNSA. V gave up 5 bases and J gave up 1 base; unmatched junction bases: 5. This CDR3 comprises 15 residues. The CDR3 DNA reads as TGTGCCAGCAGCAGGGACTACGGGGCCAAAAACATTCAGTACTTC. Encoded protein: CASSRDYGAKNIQYF.

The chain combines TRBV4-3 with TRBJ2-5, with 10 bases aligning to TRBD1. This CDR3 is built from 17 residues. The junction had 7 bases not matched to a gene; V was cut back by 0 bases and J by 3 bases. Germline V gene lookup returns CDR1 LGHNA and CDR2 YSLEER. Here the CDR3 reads CASSQEPPGQGKETQYF. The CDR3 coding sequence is TGCGCCAGCAGCCAAGAGCCTCCGGGACAGGGGAAAGAGACCCAGTACTTC.